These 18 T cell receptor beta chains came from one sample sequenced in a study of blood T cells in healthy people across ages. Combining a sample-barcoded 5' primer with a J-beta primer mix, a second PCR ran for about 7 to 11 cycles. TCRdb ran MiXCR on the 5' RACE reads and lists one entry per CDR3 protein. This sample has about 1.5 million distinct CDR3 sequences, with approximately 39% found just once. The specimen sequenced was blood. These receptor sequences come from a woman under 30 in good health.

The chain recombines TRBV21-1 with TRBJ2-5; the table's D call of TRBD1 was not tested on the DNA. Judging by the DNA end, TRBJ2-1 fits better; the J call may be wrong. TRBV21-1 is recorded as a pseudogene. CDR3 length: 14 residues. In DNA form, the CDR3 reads TGTGCCAGCTCCAAGGTGGGCGTTCAAGAGACCCAGTTCTTC. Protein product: CASSKVGVQETQFF.

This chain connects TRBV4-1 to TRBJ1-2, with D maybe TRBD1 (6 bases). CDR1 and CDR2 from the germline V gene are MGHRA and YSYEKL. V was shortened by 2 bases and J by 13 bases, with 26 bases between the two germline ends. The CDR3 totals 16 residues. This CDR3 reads CASSQLGQKRDVSRTF. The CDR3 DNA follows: TGCGCCAGCAGCCAACTCGGACAGAAGAGGGACGTGAGTCGCACCTTC.

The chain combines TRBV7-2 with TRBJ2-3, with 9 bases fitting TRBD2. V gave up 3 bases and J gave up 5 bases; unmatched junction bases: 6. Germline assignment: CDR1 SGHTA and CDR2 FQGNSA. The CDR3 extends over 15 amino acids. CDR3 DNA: TGTGCCAGCAGCTTTAGCGGGAGAGGGGTAGATACGCAGTATTTT. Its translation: CASSFSGRGVDTQYF.

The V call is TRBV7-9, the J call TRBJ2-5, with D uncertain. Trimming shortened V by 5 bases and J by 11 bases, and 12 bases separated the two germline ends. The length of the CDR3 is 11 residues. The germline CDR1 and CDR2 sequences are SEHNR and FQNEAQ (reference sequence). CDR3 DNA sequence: TGTGCCAGCAGCCCCCAAGAGGAGCAGTACTTC. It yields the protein CASSPQEEQYF.

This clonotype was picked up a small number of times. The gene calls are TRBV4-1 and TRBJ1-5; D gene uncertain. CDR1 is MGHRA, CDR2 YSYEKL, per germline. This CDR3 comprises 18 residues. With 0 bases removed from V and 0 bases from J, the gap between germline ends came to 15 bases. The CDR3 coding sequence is TGCGCCAGCAGCCAAGAGGATTCTCGTTTGAATAGCAATCAGCCCCAGCATTTT. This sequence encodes CASSQEDSRLNSNQPQHF.

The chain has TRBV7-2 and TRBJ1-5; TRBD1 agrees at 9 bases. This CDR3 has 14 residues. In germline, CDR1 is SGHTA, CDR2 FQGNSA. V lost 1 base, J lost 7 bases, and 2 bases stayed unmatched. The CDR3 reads CASSLGGQGQPQHF. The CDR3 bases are TGTGCCAGCAGCTTAGGGGGACAGGGACAGCCCCAGCATTTT.

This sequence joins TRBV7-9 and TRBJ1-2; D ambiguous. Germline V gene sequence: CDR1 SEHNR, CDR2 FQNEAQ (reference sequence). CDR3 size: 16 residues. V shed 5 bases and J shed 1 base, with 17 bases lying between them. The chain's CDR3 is CASSPPAGSGNYGYTF. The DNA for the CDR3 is TGTGCCAGCAGCCCCCCGGCCGGATCCGGTAACTATGGCTACACCTTC.

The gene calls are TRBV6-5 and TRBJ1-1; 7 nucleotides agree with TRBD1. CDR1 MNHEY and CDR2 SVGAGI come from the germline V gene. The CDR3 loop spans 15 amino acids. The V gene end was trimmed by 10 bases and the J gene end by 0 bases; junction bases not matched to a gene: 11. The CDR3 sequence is CAIGSLQGLNTEAFF. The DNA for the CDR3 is TGTGCCATTGGGTCCCTACAGGGGTTGAACACTGAAGCTTTCTTT.

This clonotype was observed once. CDR3 protein: CASSLGTGSYQETQYF. CDR3 sequence (DNA): TGCGCCAGCAGCTTGGGGACAGGATCGTACCAAGAGACCCAGTACTTC. This chain connects TRBV5-1 to TRBJ2-5, with TRBD1 matching over 7 bases. V dropped 0 bases and J dropped 0; count of bases not matched to a gene: 5. CDR3 length: 16 amino acids. Germline CDR1 is SGHRS and CDR2 is YFSETQ.

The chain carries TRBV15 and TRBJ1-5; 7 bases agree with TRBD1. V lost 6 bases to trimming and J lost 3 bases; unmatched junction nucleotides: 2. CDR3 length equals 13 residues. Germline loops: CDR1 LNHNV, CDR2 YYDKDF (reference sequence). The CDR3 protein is CATRGTVNQPQHF. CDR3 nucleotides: TGTGCCACCAGGGGGACAGTCAATCAGCCCCAGCATTTT. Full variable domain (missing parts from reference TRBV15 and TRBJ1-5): DAMVIQNPRYQVTQFGKPVTLSCSQTLNHNVMYWYQQKSSQAPKLLFHYYDKDFNNEADTPDNFQSRRPNTSFCFLDIRSPGLGDTAMYLCATRGTVNQPQHFGDGTRLSIL.

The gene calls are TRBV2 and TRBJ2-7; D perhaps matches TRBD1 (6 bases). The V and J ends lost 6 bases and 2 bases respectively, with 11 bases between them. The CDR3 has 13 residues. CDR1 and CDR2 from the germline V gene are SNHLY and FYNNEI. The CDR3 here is CASRETGPYEQYF. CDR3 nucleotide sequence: TGTGCCAGCAGGGAAACAGGGCCCTACGAGCAGTACTTC.

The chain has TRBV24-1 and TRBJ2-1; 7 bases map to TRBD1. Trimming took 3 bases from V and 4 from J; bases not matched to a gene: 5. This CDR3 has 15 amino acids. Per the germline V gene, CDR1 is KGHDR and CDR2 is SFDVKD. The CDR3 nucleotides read TGTGCCACCAGTGATAACAGGGGTGATTACAATGAGCAGTTCTTC. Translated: CATSDNRGDYNEQFF.

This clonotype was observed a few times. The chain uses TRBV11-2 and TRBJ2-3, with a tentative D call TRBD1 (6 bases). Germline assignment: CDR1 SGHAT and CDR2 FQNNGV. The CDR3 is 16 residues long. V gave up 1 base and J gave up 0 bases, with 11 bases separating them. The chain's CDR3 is CASSLGGLVSTDTQYF. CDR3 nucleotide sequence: TGTGCCAGCAGCTTAGGGGGGCTTGTGAGCACAGATACGCAGTATTTT. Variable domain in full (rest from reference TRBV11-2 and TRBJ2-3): EAGVAQSPRYKIIEKRQSVAFWCNPISGHATLYWYQQILGQGPKLLIQFQNNGVVDDSQLPKDRFSAERLKGVDSTLKIQPAKLEDSAVYLCASSLGGLVSTDTQYFGPGTRLTVL.

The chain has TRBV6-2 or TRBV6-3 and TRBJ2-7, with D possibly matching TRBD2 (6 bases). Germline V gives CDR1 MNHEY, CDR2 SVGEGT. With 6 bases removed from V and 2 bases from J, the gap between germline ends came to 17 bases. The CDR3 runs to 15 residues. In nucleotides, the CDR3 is TGTGCCAGCAGCCCGGACTACCCCATCCCCTACGAGCAGTACTTC. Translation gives CASSPDYPIPYEQYF.

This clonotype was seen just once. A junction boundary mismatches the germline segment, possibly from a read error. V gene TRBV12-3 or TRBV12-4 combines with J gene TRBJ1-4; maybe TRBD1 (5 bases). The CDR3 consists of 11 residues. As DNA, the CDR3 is TGTGACAGCAGTTTACGGGGGGATCTGTTTTTT. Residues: CDSSLRGDLFF.

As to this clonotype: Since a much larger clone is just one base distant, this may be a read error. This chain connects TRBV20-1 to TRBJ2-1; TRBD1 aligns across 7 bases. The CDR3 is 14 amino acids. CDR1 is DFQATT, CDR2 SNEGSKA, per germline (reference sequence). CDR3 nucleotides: TGCGGTGCAAAAACAGGGGCTTCCTACAATGAGCAGTTCTTC. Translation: CGAKTGASYNEQFF.

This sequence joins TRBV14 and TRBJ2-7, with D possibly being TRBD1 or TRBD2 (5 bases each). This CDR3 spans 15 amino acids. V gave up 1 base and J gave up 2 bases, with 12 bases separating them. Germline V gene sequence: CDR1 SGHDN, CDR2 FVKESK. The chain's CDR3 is CASSQGDGGAYEQYF. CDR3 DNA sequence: TGTGCCAGCAGCCAAGGGGACGGTGGGGCCTACGAGCAGTACTTC. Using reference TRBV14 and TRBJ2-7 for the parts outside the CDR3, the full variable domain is EAGVTQFPSHSVIEKGQTVTLRCDPISGHDNLYWYRRVMGKEIKFLLHFVKESKQDESGMPNNRFLAERTGGTYSTLKVQPAELEDSGVYFCASSQGDGGAYEQYFGPGTRLTVT.

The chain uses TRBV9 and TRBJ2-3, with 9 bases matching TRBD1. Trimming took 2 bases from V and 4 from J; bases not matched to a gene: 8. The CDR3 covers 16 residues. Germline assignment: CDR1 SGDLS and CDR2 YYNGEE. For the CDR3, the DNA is TGTGCCAGCAGCGTCTTGGGGACAGGGCTGGCAGATACGCAGTATTTT. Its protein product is CASSVLGTGLADTQYF.